Below are 31 T cell receptor beta chains sequenced from a single sample in a study of blood T cell repertoires in COVID-19. The protocol was immunoSEQ multiplex PCR, while the TCRdb copy is restricted to in-frame clones and leaves out a portion. The table has about 170,000 clones, roughly 84% seen once. The sequencing sample was made of peripheral blood. These receptors were obtained from a man in his late teens or twenties with active or convalescent COVID-19.

The genes are TRBV7-8 and TRBJ2-5; 7 bases map to TRBD1. With 1 base clipped from V and 7 bases from J, the junction kept 12 bases outside the gene matches. This CDR3 is built from 16 residues. The germline V gene has CDR1 SGHVS and CDR2 FQNEAQ. This CDR3 is CASSLEGGGRKGTQYF. As DNA, the CDR3 is TGTGCCAGCAGCTTAGAAGGGGGCGGCCGAAAGGGGACCCAGTACTTC.

The chain links TRBV7-8 to TRBJ2-3; D may be TRBD2 (6 bases). V was pared by 3 bases and J by 2 bases, with 12 bases between. CDR1 and CDR2 from the germline V gene are SGHVS and FQNEAQ. This CDR3 contains 15 residues. In nucleotides, the CDR3 is TGTGCCAGCAGCTTTCCCCCGGGACTCACAGATACGCAGTATTTT. Protein: CASSFPPGLTDTQYF.

The chain has TRBV6-5 and TRBJ1-5; TRBD1 is a possible D gene (5 bases). Trimming shortened V by 6 bases and J by 4 bases, and 13 bases separated the two germline ends. There are 14 residues in the CDR3. Germline V gene lookup returns CDR1 MNHEY and CDR2 SVGAGI. CDR3 sequence (DNA): TGTGCCAGCAGGGACGGACATAGGAATCAGCCCCAGCATTTT. As protein: CASRDGHRNQPQHF.

The chain has TRBV30 and TRBJ2-7, with D perhaps TRBD2 (6 bases). V was trimmed by 3 bases and J by 0 bases, leaving 9 bases between them. This CDR3 contains 13 residues. CDR1 is GTSNPN and CDR2 is SVGIG in the germline V gene (reference sequence). The CDR3 nucleotides read TGTGCCTGGAGAGGAGGGATCTCCTACGAGCAGTACTTC. Translating gives CAWRGGISYEQYF.

This clone was detected a few times. The chain uses TRBV7-9 and TRBJ2-7, with 8 bases aligning to TRBD2. V lost 2 bases, J lost 4 bases, and 13 bases stayed unmatched. The length of the CDR3 is 17 residues. The germline V gene has CDR1 SEHNR and CDR2 FQNEAQ (reference sequence). As DNA, the CDR3 is TGTGCCAGCAGCTTATCCCGGGGGCGCGGGGGGTTGTACGAGCAGTACTTC. This codes for CASSLSRGRGGLYEQYF.

J is TRBJ1-2 and V is TRBV10-2, with 7 bases matching TRBD1. This CDR3 contains 15 residues. J was trimmed by 6 bases and V by 3 bases; bases with no gene match: 10. The germline V gene encodes CDR1 WSHSY and CDR2 SAAADI. The CDR3 coding sequence is TGCGCCAGCAGTGAAGACCGTGGACAGGCTGATGGCTACACCTTC. This gives the protein CASSEDRGQADGYTF.

Only a few counts were recorded for this clone. The chain has TRBV28 and TRBJ1-1; 7 nucleotides align to TRBD1. With 3 bases clipped from V and 4 bases from J, the junction kept 5 bases outside the gene matches. Germline CDR1 and CDR2: MDHEN and SYDVKM. CDR3 size: 14 residues. As DNA, the CDR3 is TGTGCCAGCAGTTTGACAGGGAATCCCACTGAAGCTTTCTTT. Translating it yields CASSLTGNPTEAFF. The complete variable domain, with remaining parts taken from reference TRBV28 and TRBJ1-1, reads DVKVTQSSRYLVKRTGEKVFLECVQDMDHENMFWYRQDPGLGLRLIYFSYDVKMKEKGDIPEGYSVSREKKERFSLILESASTNQTSMYLCASSLTGNPTEAFFGQGTRLTVV.

This chain joins TRBV4-1 and TRBJ1-1; 7 bases are a match to TRBD1. Germline assignment: CDR1 MGHRA and CDR2 YSYEKL. There are 15 residues in the CDR3. Germline trimming cut 1 base from V and 2 bases from J; bases unmatched to any gene: 4. The CDR3 bases are TGCGCCAGCAGCCAAGGTCAGGGGGTAAACACTGAAGCTTTCTTT. This encodes CASSQGQGVNTEAFF.

This chain links TRBV6-5 with TRBJ1-6, with D possibly TRBD1 on 5 matching bases. The CDR3 has 15 residues. V was clipped by 7 bases and J by 12 bases, with 22 bases between them. Germline V gives CDR1 MNHEY, CDR2 SVGAGI. The CDR3 sequence is CASNRDVNWRGPLHF. Here the CDR3 DNA reads TGTGCCAGCAATCGGGATGTTAACTGGAGGGGACCCCTCCACTTT.

The CDR3, as DNA: TGTGCCAGTAGTATTAGCGGGGATAGCTCCTACGAGCAGTACTTC. This encodes CASSISGDSSYEQYF. V gene TRBV19 combines with J gene TRBJ2-7; 8 bases match TRBD2. Germline-derived CDR1 and CDR2 are LNHDA and SQIVND (reference sequence). V lost 3 bases, J lost 0 bases, and 4 bases stayed unmatched. The length of the CDR3 is 15 residues.

In regard to this clone: This CDR3 is also generated by other DNA sequences in the sample. The chain links TRBV18 to TRBJ2-7; no clear D gene. Trimming shortened V by 3 bases and J by 0 bases, and 3 bases separated the two germline ends. The CDR3 loop spans 12 amino acids. CDR1 and CDR2 from the germline V gene are KGHSH and LQKENI. Written as DNA, the CDR3 is TGTGCCAGCTCACCCAGCTCCTACGAGCAGTACTTC. Translation: CASSPSSYEQYF.

This chain connects TRBV11-2 to TRBJ1-2; the D gene is possibly TRBD1 (6 bases). Germline CDR1 and CDR2: SGHAT and FQNNGV. V was pared by 5 bases and J by 0 bases, with 13 bases between. The CDR3 length is 15 residues. In DNA form, the CDR3 reads TGTGCCAGCAGCCTCCCGGGGGGCTCTAACTATGGCTACACCTTC. Translated, it gives CASSLPGGSNYGYTF.

Only one count was recorded for this clone. The rearrangement uses TRBV27 and TRBJ2-3, with TRBD1 matching 7 bases. The V segment lost 3 bases and the J segment 1 base; nucleotides outside the gene matches: 1. This CDR3 region has 14 residues. Germline V gene data show CDR1 as MNHEY and CDR2 as SMNVEV (reference sequence). Written as DNA, the CDR3 is TGTGCCAGCAGTTTTCAGGGGGGCACAGATACGCAGTATTTT. Translating gives CASSFQGGTDTQYF.

The chain recombines TRBV24-1 with TRBJ2-2; D may be TRBD1 (6 bases). The ends were cut back, 4 bases at V and 2 bases at J, with 10 bases in the middle. Germline CDR1 reads KGHDR; CDR2 reads SFDVKD. This CDR3 spans 15 amino acids. The CDR3 nucleotides are TGTGCCACCAGTGACCCGGGACACAACACCGGGGAGCTGTTTTTT. This codes for CATSDPGHNTGELFF.

The chain combines TRBV7-2 with TRBJ2-1; TRBD2 matches 9 bases. Trimming at V came to 3 bases and at J to 4 bases, leaving 7 bases not matched to a gene. The germline CDR1 and CDR2 sequences are SGHTA and FQGNSA. This CDR3 is built from 16 residues. This CDR3 reads CASSFVGGRGYNEQFF. The CDR3 DNA is TGTGCCAGCAGCTTTGTGGGCGGGAGGGGTTACAATGAGCAGTTCTTC.

This rearrangement joins TRBV21-1 to TRBJ1-5; the D call TRBD1 from the table was never checked on the DNA. TRBV21-1 corresponds to a pseudogene. There are 16 residues in the CDR3. The CDR3 region is CASSKGQGYSNQPQHF. CDR3 DNA sequence: TGTGCCAGCAGCAAAGGACAGGGCTATAGCAATCAGCCCCAGCATTTT.

The chain couples TRBV9 to TRBJ1-1; tentatively, D is TRBD1 (6 bases). V was shortened by 0 bases and J by 6 bases, with 15 bases between the two germline ends. This CDR3 contains 15 residues. CDR1 is SGDLS and CDR2 is YYNGEE in the germline V gene. CDR3 residues: CASSVDQGRRAEAFF. Here the CDR3 DNA reads TGTGCCAGCAGCGTAGATCAGGGGCGTAGGGCTGAAGCTTTCTTT. The full variable domain, completed using reference TRBV9 and TRBJ1-1, is DSGVTQTPKHLITATGQRVTLRCSPRSGDLSVYWYQQSLDQGLQFLIQYYNGEERAKGNILERFSAQQFPDLHSELNLSSLELGDSALYFCASSVDQGRRAEAFFGQGTRLTVV.

This clone appeared a single time. V gene TRBV18 combines with J gene TRBJ2-3; tentative D call: TRBD1 (6 bases). The germline V and J ends were trimmed by 10 bases and 5 bases, with 16 bases remaining between them. The length of the CDR3 is 13 residues. Germline-derived CDR1 and CDR2 are KGHSH and LQKENI. The CDR3, as DNA: TGTGCCACCTGTCGGCAGGGGATAGATACGCAGTATTTT. Its translation: CATCRQGIDTQYF.

The gene calls are TRBV21-1 and TRBJ2-1; the table assigns TRBD2, which was not confirmed against the DNA. TRBV21-1 is listed as a pseudogene. The CDR3 length is 18 residues. In nucleotides, the CDR3 is TGTGCCAGCAGCTCTCGGAAAGAGGGACTAGCGGTGGTGGGTGAGCAGTTCTTC. Its protein is CASSSRKEGLAVVGEQFF.

This chain connects TRBV4-1 to TRBJ1-1, with no clear D. The V gene's germline CDR1 is MGHRA and CDR2 YSYEKL. Trimming left V 1 base short and J 3 bases short, with 9 bases between. The CDR3 has 14 amino acids. This CDR3 is CASSQGYGDTEAFF. DNA of the CDR3: TGCGCCAGCAGCCAAGGCTATGGAGACACTGAAGCTTTCTTT.

The chain employs TRBV6-5 and TRBJ2-1; D is uncertain. The V gene lost 2 bases and the J gene lost 5 bases, with 4 bases spanning the gap. The germline V gene has CDR1 MNHEY and CDR2 SVGAGI. This CDR3 is built from 12 residues. CDR3 sequence: CASSYPDNEQFF. The CDR3 nucleotides read TGTGCCAGCAGTTACCCCGACAATGAGCAGTTCTTC.

V is TRBV28 and J is TRBJ1-5; TRBD1 might be the D (6 bases). This CDR3 has 14 amino acids. Germline CDR1 MDHEN, CDR2 SYDVKM. In nucleotides, the CDR3 is TGTGCAGGAGGGGGGGGCTCGGGCAATCAGCCCCAGCATTTT. It encodes CAGGGGSGNQPQHF.

The genes are TRBV7-2 and TRBJ1-5; 7 bases are shared with TRBD1. J was trimmed by 4 bases and V by 5 bases; bases with no gene match: 5. Germline V gives CDR1 SGHTA, CDR2 FQGNSA. The CDR3 extends over 14 amino acids. The DNA of the CDR3 is TGTGCCAGCAGCATCACAGGGGCGAATCAGCCCCAGCATTTT. Protein: CASSITGANQPQHF. The variable domain in full, completed from reference TRBV7-2 and TRBJ1-5, reads GAGVSQSPSNKVTEKGKDVELRCDPISGHTALYWYRQSLGQGLEFLIYFQGNSAPDKSGLPSDRFSAERTGGSVSTLTIQRTQQEDSAVYLCASSITGANQPQHFGDGTRLSIL.

The rearrangement joins TRBV19 to TRBJ1-2, with 8 bases identical to TRBD1. Germline V gene data show CDR1 as LNHDA and CDR2 as SQIVND (reference sequence). Unmatched junction bases numbered 6, after V lost 3 bases and J lost 6 bases. This CDR3 spans 14 amino acids. CDR3 sequence: CASSMLGQGNGYTF. CDR3 in DNA: TGTGCCAGTAGTATGCTCGGACAGGGAAATGGCTACACCTTC.

This clone was found once. The chain links TRBV28 to TRBJ1-2; unclear D gene. CDR1 is MDHEN and CDR2 is SYDVKM in the germline V gene. This CDR3 is built from 14 residues. Between the trimmed V and J ends, which lost 11 bases and 1 base, there was a span of 17 bases. For the CDR3, the DNA is TGTGCCGGTGGTCCGACGACACTTAACTATGGCTACACCTTC. Its protein is CAGGPTTLNYGYTF.

The chain uses TRBV29-1 and TRBJ2-1; TRBD2 agrees at 8 bases. CDR3 length: 13 amino acids. Losses at the gene ends were 5 bases for V and 6 bases for J; bases not matched to a gene: 6. The germline gives CDR1 SQVTM, CDR2 ANQGSEA. CDR3 DNA sequence: TGCAGCGTTCTTAGGACTAGCTTCAATGAGCAGTTCTTC. It yields the protein CSVLRTSFNEQFF.

This clone showed up just a few times. The CDR3 protein is CASSLGSPSPLHF. CDR3 in DNA: TGTGCCAGCAGTTTAGGCAGTCCTTCACCCCTCCACTTT. J is TRBJ1-6 and V is TRBV28; D call uncertain. This CDR3 contains 13 residues. The germline V and J ends were trimmed by 2 bases and 9 bases, with 8 bases remaining between them. Per the germline V gene, CDR1 is MDHEN and CDR2 is SYDVKM. The variable domain in full, with the rest retrieved from reference TRBV28 and TRBJ1-6, is DVKVTQSSRYLVKRTGEKVFLECVQDMDHENMFWYRQDPGLGLRLIYFSYDVKMKEKGDIPEGYSVSREKKERFSLILESASTNQTSMYLCASSLGSPSPLHFGNGTRLTVT.

The gene calls are TRBV11-2 and TRBJ2-5; D uncertain. V lost 3 bases to trimming and J lost 2 bases, with 7 bases between them. This CDR3 region has 13 residues. From germline, CDR1 is SGHAT and CDR2 FQNNGV. CDR3 sequence (DNA): TGTGCCAGCAGCTTTGGCATTCAAGAGACCCAGTACTTC. It codes for CASSFGIQETQYF.

V and J are TRBV6-2 or TRBV6-3 and TRBJ2-3, with 8 bases that match TRBD2. Germline CDR1 is MNHEY and CDR2 is SVGEGT. With V trimmed by 1 base and J by 6 bases, 6 bases remained unmatched. The CDR3 extends over 15 amino acids. As DNA, the CDR3 is TGTGCCAGCAGTTACTTAGGACTAGCTTCTGATACGCAGTATTTT. This codes for CASSYLGLASDTQYF.

The rearrangement uses TRBV6-1 and TRBJ1-5; 7 positions match TRBD1. This CDR3 spans 12 amino acids. Losses at the gene ends were 9 bases for V and 7 bases for J; bases not matched to a gene: 6. The germline V gene has CDR1 MNHNS and CDR2 SASEGT. The CDR3 loop reads CASRQGVQPQHF. CDR3 bases: TGTGCCAGTCGTCAGGGGGTGCAGCCCCAGCATTTT.

The chain recombines TRBV19 with TRBJ2-7; TRBD2 aligns across 7 bases. V gave up 5 bases and J gave up 2 bases; unmatched junction bases: 12. This CDR3 spans 16 amino acids. The germline V gene encodes CDR1 LNHDA and CDR2 SQIVND (reference sequence). DNA of the CDR3: TGTGCCAGTAGTCGGGAAAGGTCTAGCGGCACCTACGAGCAGTACTTC. It specifies CASSRERSSGTYEQYF. Combining the CDR3 with reference TRBV19 and TRBJ2-7 gives the whole variable domain DGGITQSPKYLFRKEGQNVTLSCEQNLNHDAMYWYRQDPGQGLRLIYYSQIVNDFQKGDIAEGYSVSREKKESFPLTVTSAQKNPTAFYLCASSRERSSGTYEQYFGPGTRLTVT.